These 5 T cell receptor beta chains came from one sample sequenced in a study of T cell repertoires in cytomegalovirus infection. Their antigens remain unidentified. TCRdb processed the reads anew with MiXCR; each CDR3 protein has one entry. The data show approximately 350,000 distinct CDR3 sequences, about 35% seen once. The material sequenced was cultured PBMCs, taken from culture after CMV antigen stimulation. The receptors here all came from a human donor in good health (CMV status not recorded). Some clones in this sample may be carry-over from other donors' samples.

The genes are TRBV28 and TRBJ1-2, with 7 bases aligning to TRBD1. Germline loops: CDR1 MDHEN, CDR2 SYDVKM. The CDR3 runs to 14 residues. The V and J ends lost 7 bases and 5 bases, in that order; junction bases with no gene match: 10. CDR3 in amino acids: CASNSGRGLYGYTF. DNA of the CDR3: TGTGCCAGCAACTCCGGGAGGGGGCTATATGGCTACACCTTC.

This clonotype occurred a few times. A read error is possible here, since a much larger clone lies one base away. The rearrangement joins TRBV19 to TRBJ2-5, with D unclear. V was trimmed by 3 bases and J by 2 bases, leaving 1 base between them. The CDR3 runs 11 residues. Germline CDR1 is LNHDA and CDR2 is SQIVND (reference sequence). For the CDR3, the DNA is TGTGCCAGTAGTATGCAAGAGACCCAGTACTTC. Residues: CASSMQETQYF.

V usage is TRBV15 and J usage is TRBJ1-4; 9 bases align to TRBD1. The CDR3 covers 15 residues. Trimming removed 5 bases from V and 8 bases from J; junction bases left unmatched: 9. Germline loops: CDR1 LNHNV, CDR2 YYDKDF (reference sequence). The chain's CDR3 is CATSGPGTGTEKLFF. In DNA form, the CDR3 reads TGTGCCACCAGCGGACCCGGGACAGGGACCGAAAAACTGTTTTTT.

This clonotype was picked up one time. V is TRBV15 and J is TRBJ1-4, with D possibly TRBD1 on 5 matching bases. The CDR3 runs to 16 residues. V lost 0 bases, J lost 7 bases, and 15 bases lay in between. Per germline, CDR1 LNHNV and CDR2 YYDKDF (reference sequence). CDR3 DNA: TGTGCCACCAGCAGAGATGCGGGATCGAGGGGTGAAAAACTGTTTTTT. Translating it yields CATSRDAGSRGEKLFF.

This clonotype was picked up a small number of times. This rearrangement joins TRBV6-2 or TRBV6-3 to TRBJ1-2; tentatively, D is TRBD1 (5 bases). Trimming took 0 bases from V and 10 from J, leaving 12 bases between them. The CDR3 totals 13 residues. Germline V lookup: CDR1 MNHEY, CDR2 SVGEGT. DNA for the CDR3: TGTGCCAGCAGTTACTCCCCAGGGACGACCTACACCTTC. This translates into CASSYSPGTTYTF.